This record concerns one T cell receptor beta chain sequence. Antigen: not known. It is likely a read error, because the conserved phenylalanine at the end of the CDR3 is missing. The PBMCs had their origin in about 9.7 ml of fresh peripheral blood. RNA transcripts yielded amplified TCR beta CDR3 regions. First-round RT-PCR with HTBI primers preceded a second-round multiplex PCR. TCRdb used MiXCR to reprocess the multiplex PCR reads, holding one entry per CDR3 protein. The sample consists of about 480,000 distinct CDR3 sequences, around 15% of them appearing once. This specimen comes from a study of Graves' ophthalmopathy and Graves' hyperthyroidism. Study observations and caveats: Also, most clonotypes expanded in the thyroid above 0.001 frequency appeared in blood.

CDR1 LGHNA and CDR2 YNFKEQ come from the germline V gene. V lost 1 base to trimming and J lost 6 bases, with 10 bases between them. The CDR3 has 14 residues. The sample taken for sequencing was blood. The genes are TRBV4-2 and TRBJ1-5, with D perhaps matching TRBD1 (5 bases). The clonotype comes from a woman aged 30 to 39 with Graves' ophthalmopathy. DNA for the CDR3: TGTGCCAGCAGCCAAGCGGGGGAAGTTCAGCCCCAGCATGTT. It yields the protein CASSQAGEVQPQHV.